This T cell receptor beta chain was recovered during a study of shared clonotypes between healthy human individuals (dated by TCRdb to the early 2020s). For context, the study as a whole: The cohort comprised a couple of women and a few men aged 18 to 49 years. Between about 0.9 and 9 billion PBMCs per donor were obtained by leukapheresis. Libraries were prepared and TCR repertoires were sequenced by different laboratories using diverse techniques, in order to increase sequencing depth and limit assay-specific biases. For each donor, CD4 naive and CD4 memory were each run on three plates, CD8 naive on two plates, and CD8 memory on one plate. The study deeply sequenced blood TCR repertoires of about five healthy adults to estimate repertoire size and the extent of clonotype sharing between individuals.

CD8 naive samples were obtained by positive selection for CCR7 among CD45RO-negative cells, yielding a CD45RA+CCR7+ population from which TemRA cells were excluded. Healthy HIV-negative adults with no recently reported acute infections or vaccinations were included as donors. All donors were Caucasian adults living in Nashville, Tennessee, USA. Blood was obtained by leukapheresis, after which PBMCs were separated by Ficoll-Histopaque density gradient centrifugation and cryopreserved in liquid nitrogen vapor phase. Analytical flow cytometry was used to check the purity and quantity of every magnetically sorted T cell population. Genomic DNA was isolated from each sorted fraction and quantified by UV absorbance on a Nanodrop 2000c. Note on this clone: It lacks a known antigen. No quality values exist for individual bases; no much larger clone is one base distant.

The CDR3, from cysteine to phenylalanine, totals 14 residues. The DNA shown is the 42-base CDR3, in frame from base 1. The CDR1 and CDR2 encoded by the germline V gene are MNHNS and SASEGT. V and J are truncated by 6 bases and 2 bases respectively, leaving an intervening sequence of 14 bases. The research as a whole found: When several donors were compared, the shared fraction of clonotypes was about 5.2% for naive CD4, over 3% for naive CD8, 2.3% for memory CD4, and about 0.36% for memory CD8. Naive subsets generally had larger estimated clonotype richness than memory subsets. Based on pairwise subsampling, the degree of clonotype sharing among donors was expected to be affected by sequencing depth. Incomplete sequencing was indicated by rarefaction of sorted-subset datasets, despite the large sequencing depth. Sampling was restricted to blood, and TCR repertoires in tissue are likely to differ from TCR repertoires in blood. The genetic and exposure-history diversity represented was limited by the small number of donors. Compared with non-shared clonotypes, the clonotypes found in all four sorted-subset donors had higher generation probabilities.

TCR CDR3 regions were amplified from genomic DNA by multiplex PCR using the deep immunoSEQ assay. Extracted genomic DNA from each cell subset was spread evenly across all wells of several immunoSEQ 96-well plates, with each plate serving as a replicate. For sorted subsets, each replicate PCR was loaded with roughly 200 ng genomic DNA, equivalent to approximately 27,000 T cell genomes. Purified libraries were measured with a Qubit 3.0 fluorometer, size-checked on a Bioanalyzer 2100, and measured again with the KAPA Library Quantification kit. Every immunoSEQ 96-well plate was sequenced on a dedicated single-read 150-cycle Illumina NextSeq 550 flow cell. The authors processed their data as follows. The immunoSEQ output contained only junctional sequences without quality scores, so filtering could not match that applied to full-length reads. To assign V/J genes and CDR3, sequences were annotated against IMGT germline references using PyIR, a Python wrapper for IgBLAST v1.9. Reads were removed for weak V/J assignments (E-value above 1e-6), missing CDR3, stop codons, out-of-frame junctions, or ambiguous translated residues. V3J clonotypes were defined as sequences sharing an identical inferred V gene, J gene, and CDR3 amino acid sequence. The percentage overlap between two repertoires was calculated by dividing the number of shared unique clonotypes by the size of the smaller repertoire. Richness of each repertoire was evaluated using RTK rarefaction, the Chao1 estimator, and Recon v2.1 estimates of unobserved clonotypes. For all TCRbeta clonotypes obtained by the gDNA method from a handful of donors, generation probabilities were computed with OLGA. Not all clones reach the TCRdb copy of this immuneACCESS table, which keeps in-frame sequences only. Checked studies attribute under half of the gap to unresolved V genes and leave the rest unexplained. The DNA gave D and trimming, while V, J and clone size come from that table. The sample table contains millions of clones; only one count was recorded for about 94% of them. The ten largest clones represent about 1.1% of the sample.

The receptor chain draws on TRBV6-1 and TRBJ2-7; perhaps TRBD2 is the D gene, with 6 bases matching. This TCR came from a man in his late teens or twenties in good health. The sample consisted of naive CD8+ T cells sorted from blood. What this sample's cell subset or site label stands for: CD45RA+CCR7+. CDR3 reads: CASREGRGTYEQYF. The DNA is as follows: TGTGCCAGCAGGGAGGGGCGAGGAACCTACGAGCAGTACTTC.